This T cell receptor beta chain derives from a study of shared clonotypes between healthy human individuals. The wider study: The people who gave samples were two women and a few men aged 18 to 49. Notes on the study in general: Depth of sequencing was expected to influence donor clonotype sharing.

Measured with immunoSEQ multiplex PCR; TCRdb has only the in-frame clones, and not every one. The table lists about 980,000 clones, approximately 80% of them singletons. The length of the CDR3 is 15 residues. The germline V and J ends were trimmed by 2 bases and 1 base, with 9 bases remaining between them. Per the germline V gene, CDR1 is SGDLS and CDR2 is YYNGEE. Remarks on this clone: Antigen unknown.

The genes are TRBV9 and TRBJ2-2; TRBD2 is a possible D gene (5 bases). This receptor was obtained from a man aged 18 to 29 in good health. The sequenced sample consisted of memory CD4+ T cells sorted from blood. Subset defined: CD45RA-negative fraction. In DNA, the CDR3 is TGTGCCAGCAGCGTGGTCGGGGTGAACACCGGGGAGCTGTTTTTT. As protein: CASSVVGVNTGELFF.